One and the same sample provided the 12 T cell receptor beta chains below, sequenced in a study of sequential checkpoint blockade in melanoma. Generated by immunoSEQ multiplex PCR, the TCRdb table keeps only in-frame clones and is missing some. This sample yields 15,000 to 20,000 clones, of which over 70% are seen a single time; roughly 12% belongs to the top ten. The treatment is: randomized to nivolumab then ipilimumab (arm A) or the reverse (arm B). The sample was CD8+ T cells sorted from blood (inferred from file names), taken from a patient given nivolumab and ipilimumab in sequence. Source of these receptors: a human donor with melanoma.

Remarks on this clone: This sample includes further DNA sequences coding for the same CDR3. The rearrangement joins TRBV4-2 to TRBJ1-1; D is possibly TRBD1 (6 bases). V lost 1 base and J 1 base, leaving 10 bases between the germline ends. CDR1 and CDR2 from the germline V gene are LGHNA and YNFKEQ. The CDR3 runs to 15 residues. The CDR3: CASSQGLGANTEAFF. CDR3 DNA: TGTGCCAGCAGCCAAGGTCTGGGGGCGAACACTGAAGCTTTCTTT.

This chain's CDR3 is CASSLGAGDRIFYGYTF. For the CDR3, the DNA is TGTGCCAGCAGCTTAGGGGCGGGGGACAGGATTTTCTATGGCTACACCTTC. The chain links TRBV7-9 to TRBJ1-2, with 8 bases fitting TRBD1. J was trimmed by 4 bases and V by 1 base; bases with no gene match: 11. The CDR3 loop spans 17 amino acids. In germline, CDR1 is SEHNR, CDR2 FQNEAQ (reference sequence).

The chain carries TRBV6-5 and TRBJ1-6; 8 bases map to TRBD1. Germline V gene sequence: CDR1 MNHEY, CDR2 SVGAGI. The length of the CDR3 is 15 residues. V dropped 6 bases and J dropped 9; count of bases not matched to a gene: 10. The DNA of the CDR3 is TGTGCCAGCAGCGAGCAGGGGGCTTCAGGTTCACCCCTCCACTTT. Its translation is CASSEQGASGSPLHF.

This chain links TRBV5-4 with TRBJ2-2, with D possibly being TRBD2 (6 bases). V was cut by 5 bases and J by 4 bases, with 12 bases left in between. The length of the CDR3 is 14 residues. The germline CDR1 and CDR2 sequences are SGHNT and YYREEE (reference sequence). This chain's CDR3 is CASRAGTGTGELFF. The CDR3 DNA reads TGTGCCAGCAGGGCCGGGACTGGCACCGGGGAGCTGTTTTTT.

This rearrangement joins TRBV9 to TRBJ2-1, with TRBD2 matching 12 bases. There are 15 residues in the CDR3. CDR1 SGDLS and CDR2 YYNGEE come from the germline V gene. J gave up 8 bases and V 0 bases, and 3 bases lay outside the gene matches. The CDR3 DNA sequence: TGTGCCAGCAGCGTAGGACTAGCGGGAGTGGATGAGCAGTTCTTC. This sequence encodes CASSVGLAGVDEQFF.

In nucleotides, the CDR3 is TGTGCCAGCAGTTACTTGAGGGGGATAGACGAGCAGTACTTC. Amino acids: CASSYLRGIDEQYF. The chain recombines TRBV6-5 with TRBJ2-7, with TRBD1 as a possible D gene (6 bases). Per the germline V gene, CDR1 is MNHEY and CDR2 is SVGAGI. The CDR3 loop spans 14 amino acids. V gave up 1 base and J gave up 5 bases, with 12 bases separating them.

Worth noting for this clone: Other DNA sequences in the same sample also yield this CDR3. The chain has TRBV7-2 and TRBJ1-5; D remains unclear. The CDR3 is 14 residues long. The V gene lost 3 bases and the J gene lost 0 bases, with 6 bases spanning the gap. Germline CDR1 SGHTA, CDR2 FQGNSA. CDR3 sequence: CASSFVVSNQPQHF. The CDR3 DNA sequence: TGTGCCAGCAGCTTCGTCGTTAGCAATCAGCCCCAGCATTTT.

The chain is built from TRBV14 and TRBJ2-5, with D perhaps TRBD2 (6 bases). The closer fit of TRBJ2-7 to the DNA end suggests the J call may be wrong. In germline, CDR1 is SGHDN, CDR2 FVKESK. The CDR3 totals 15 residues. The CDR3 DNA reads TGTGCCAGCAGCCAAGGGACTCACCGGGGGTACGAGCAGTACTTC. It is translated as CASSQGTHRGYEQYF.

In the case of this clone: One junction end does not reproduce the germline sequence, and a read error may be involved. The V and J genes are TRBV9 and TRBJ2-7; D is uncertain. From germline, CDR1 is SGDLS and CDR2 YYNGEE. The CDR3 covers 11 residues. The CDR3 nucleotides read TGTGCCAGCAGCGACTCCCACGAGCAGTACTTC. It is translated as CASSDSHEQYF.

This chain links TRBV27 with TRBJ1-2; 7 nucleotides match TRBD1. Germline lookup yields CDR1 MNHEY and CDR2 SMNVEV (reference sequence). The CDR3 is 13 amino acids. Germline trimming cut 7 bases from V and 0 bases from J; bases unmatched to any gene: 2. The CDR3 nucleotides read TGTGCCAGCAAGCAGGGGGCTAACTATGGCTACACCTTC. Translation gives CASKQGANYGYTF.

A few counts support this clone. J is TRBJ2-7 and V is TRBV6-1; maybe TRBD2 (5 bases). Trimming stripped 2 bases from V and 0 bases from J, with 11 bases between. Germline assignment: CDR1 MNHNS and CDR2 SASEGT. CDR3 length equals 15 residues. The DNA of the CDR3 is TGTGCCAGCAGTGAACAGAAAGGGAGCTCCTACGAGCAGTACTTC. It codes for CASSEQKGSSYEQYF.

The CDR3 here is CASEDTSYEQYF. In DNA form, the CDR3 reads TGTGCCAGTGAAGACACCTCCTACGAGCAGTACTTC. The rearrangement uses TRBV28 and TRBJ2-7; D ambiguous. The CDR3 is 12 residues long. Germline lookup yields CDR1 MDHEN and CDR2 SYDVKM. With 9 bases removed from V and 0 bases from J, the gap between germline ends came to 9 bases.